This T cell receptor (beta chain) was identified during a study of T cell changes during pregnancy in multiple sclerosis. Sequencing was performed with immunoSEQ multiplex PCR; in TCRdb, only in-frame clones are kept and a portion is missing. Seen here are approximately 49,000 clones, 85% to 95% observed once, and the top ten hold more than 0.7%. The ends lost 5 bases at V and 0 bases at J; junction bases unmatched: 8. Germline assignment: CDR1 SGHAT and CDR2 FQNNGV. The CDR3 loop spans 16 amino acids. Sample: CD4+ T cells from peripheral blood mononuclear cells, taken in the second trimester of pregnancy. The chain recombines TRBV11-2 with TRBJ2-7, with 9 positions matching TRBD1. This clonotype was sampled from a female donor in good health, enrolled as a control in a pregnancy study. This CDR3 reads CASSPRTGATSYEQYF. The CDR3 DNA follows: TGTGCCAGCAGCCCCCGGACAGGGGCGACCTCCTACGAGCAGTACTTC.